Below are 10 T cell receptor beta chains sequenced from a single sample in a study of blood T cells in healthy people across ages. Alongside a J-beta primer mix, a sample-barcoded 5' primer served in a second PCR lasting about 6 to 11 cycles. TCRdb passed the 5' RACE reads through MiXCR, listing each CDR3 protein once. The top ten hold roughly a fifth of the sample, which has about 970,000 distinct CDR3 sequences, 45% to 60% seen once. Sequences were obtained from blood. These receptors were obtained from an older woman in good health.

The chain uses TRBV20-1 and TRBJ1-2; D is undetermined. CDR3 size: 15 residues. The germline CDR1 and CDR2 sequences are DFQATT and SNEGSKA (reference sequence). The germline V and J ends were trimmed by 0 bases and 4 bases, with 15 bases remaining between them. Written as DNA, the CDR3 is TGCAGTGCTAGAGATTCCGCGTGGCCCGGCTATGGCTACACCTTC. Amino acid sequence: CSARDSAWPGYGYTF.

The V gene is TRBV6-5, the J gene TRBJ1-6; TRBD1 agrees at 10 bases. The germline V gene has CDR1 MNHEY and CDR2 SVGAGI. The CDR3 extends over 16 amino acids. The ends lost 7 bases at V and 11 bases at J; junction bases unmatched: 14. The CDR3 sequence: CASTRPGTGAVAPLHF. The CDR3 region has the DNA TGTGCCAGCACCCGTCCCGGGACAGGGGCTGTCGCACCCCTCCACTTT.

CDR3 amino acids: CASSAGPIRGNEQFF. Here the CDR3 DNA reads TGTGCCAGCAGCGCCGGACCAATACGAGGCAATGAGCAGTTCTTC. The chain carries TRBV7-2 and TRBJ2-1; D is undetermined. The CDR3 is 15 amino acids. CDR1 is SGHTA and CDR2 is FQGNSA in the germline V gene. V lost 5 bases and J 6 bases, leaving 17 bases between the germline ends.

This chain joins TRBV3-1 and TRBJ2-5; D gene uncertain. The germline V gene has CDR1 LGHDT and CDR2 YNNKEL (reference sequence). The germline V and J ends were trimmed by 3 bases and 1 base, with 9 bases remaining between them. This CDR3 has 14 residues. Here the CDR3 reads CASSQRTRQETQYF. In DNA, the CDR3 is TGTGCCAGCAGCCAGAGGACCCGCCAAGAGACCCAGTACTTC.

The chain has TRBV12-3 or TRBV12-4 and TRBJ2-7; the match to TRBD2 covers 7 bases. The CDR3 has 13 residues. Trimming took 6 bases from V and 6 from J; bases not matched to a gene: 8. CDR3 bases: TGTGCCAGCAGCTCCGGGGGGTCTCGCGAGCAGTACTTC. Its translation is CASSSGGSREQYF.

The sample holds many counts of this clonotype. The chain is built from TRBV7-2 and TRBJ2-7, with D unclear. The length of the CDR3 is 13 residues. V was trimmed by 6 bases and J by 0 bases, leaving 9 bases between them. CDR1 is SGHTA, CDR2 FQGNSA, per germline. As DNA, the CDR3 is TGTGCCAGCAGTTTTGGGTACTCCTACGAGCAGTACTTC. Translating it yields CASSFGYSYEQYF.

The table lists this clonotype with a count of one. The V and J genes are TRBV20-1 and TRBJ1-2; 8 bases line up with TRBD1. V was pared by 5 bases and J by 0 bases, with 5 bases of the junction left unmatched. The CDR3 is 14 amino acids. CDR1 and CDR2 from the germline V gene are DFQATT and SNEGSKA (reference sequence). CDR3 residues: CSAPTGGTNYGYTF. The CDR3 DNA sequence: TGCAGTGCTCCTACAGGGGGGACTAACTATGGCTACACCTTC.

This clonotype has more than one count but fewer than ten. This chain links TRBV28 with TRBJ2-5; D is tentatively TRBD1 or TRBD2 (5 bases each). The J call is doubtful: the DNA matches TRBJ2-7 better. Germline V gives CDR1 MDHEN, CDR2 SYDVKM. The CDR3 spans 13 residues. The CDR3 nucleotides are TGTGCCAGCAGTCAGACCGGGACCGTCGAGCAGTACTTC. Encoded protein: CASSQTGTVEQYF.

The chain carries TRBV6-1 and TRBJ1-2, with a possible D match to TRBD1 (6 bases). Germline CDR1 reads MNHNS; CDR2 reads SASEGT. The CDR3 is made up of 14 amino acids. V was pared by 4 bases and J by 5 bases, with 14 bases between. The CDR3 DNA sequence: TGTGCCAGCAGTGCCATTTGGACAGCTTATGGCTACACCTTC. It yields the protein CASSAIWTAYGYTF.

This clonotype was detected a few times. The CDR3 loop is CASSLATTGTGTLYEQYF. In nucleotides, the CDR3 is TGTGCCAGCAGCTTGGCCACGACCGGGACAGGCACCCTCTACGAGCAGTACTTC. The rearrangement links TRBV7-2 to TRBJ2-7; TRBD1 aligns across 8 bases. Germline V gene lookup returns CDR1 SGHTA and CDR2 FQGNSA. The ends lost 3 bases at V and 3 bases at J; junction bases unmatched: 16. This CDR3 spans 18 amino acids.